Shown below are 5 T cell receptor beta chains from a single sample sequenced in a study of CD4+ T cells in melanoma. The method was immunoSEQ multiplex PCR; TCRdb's version includes in-frame clones alone and lacks a portion of them. The table includes 3,700 or so clones, 62% detected once. Material for sequencing was cells from a culture (not recorded whether cultured in vitro). These receptors were obtained from a human donor with melanoma.

V is TRBV19 and J is TRBJ2-7, with 9 bases matching TRBD2. The germline V gene encodes CDR1 LNHDA and CDR2 SQIVND (reference sequence). This CDR3 has 15 residues. V lost 2 bases, J lost 2 bases, and 4 bases stayed unmatched. DNA for the CDR3: TGTGCCAGTAGTATAACAGCGGGGGGTACCTACGAGCAGTACTTC. Amino acids: CASSITAGGTYEQYF. Variable domain in full (rest from reference TRBV19 and TRBJ2-7): DGGITQSPKYLFRKEGQNVTLSCEQNLNHDAMYWYRQDPGQGLRLIYYSQIVNDFQKGDIAEGYSVSREKKESFPLTVTSAQKNPTAFYLCASSITAGGTYEQYFGPGTRLTVT.

As to this clone: The germline gene is not matched at one end of the junction; a read error may be the cause. The chain employs TRBV6-5 and TRBJ1-1; 7 positions match TRBD1. Germline loops: CDR1 MNHEY, CDR2 SVGAGI. The CDR3 loop spans 14 amino acids. The CDR3 DNA reads as TGTGCCGGCAGTCCGACAGGGCCGGGCACTGAAGCTTTCTTT. Amino acid sequence: CAGSPTGPGTEAFF.

The rearrangement uses TRBV5-4 and TRBJ2-2; D gene ambiguous. Germline CDR1 and CDR2: SGHNT and YYREEE (reference sequence). There are 12 residues in the CDR3. V was shortened by 0 bases and J by 6 bases, with 3 bases between the two germline ends. The CDR3: CASSLGPGELFF. The CDR3 DNA reads TGTGCCAGCAGCTTGGGCCCCGGGGAGCTGTTTTTT.

This clone has a handful of counts. J is TRBJ1-2 and V is TRBV4-2, with a possible D match to TRBD1 (5 bases). The CDR3 totals 13 residues. Germline V gives CDR1 LGHNA, CDR2 YNFKEQ. The V end was cut by 8 bases, the J end by 1 base, with 11 bases between. The CDR3 region has the DNA TGTGCCAGCGGGACTGGGGGTAACTATGGCTACACCTTC. It translates to CASGTGGNYGYTF.

The V and J genes are TRBV19 and TRBJ1-6; tentative D call: TRBD1 (5 bases). V was trimmed by 3 bases and J by 10 bases, leaving 10 bases between them. Germline-derived CDR1 and CDR2 are LNHDA and SQIVND (reference sequence). CDR3 size: 13 residues. In DNA form, the CDR3 reads TGTGCCAGTAGTATTGTAGGGGCATCACCCCTCCACTTT. It encodes CASSIVGASPLHF.